This T cell receptor (beta chain) was obtained from a study of naive and memory T cell subsets. General study findings and limits: Clonotypes here are unpaired alpha or beta chain sequences.

With 3 bases clipped from V and 2 bases from J, the junction kept 10 bases outside the gene matches. The CDR3 is made up of 16 amino acids. Germline loops: CDR1 SGHRS, CDR2 YFSETQ. Sequential positive selection took CD4 T cells first, then CD8 T cells. The beta constant-region primer was an equimolar mix of two oligonucleotides covering TRBC1 and TRBC2. Ligated cDNA was amplified by four rounds of PCR with nested alpha and beta constant-region primers and SP2. TCRdb re-analysed the UMI-ligation and nested PCR reads in MiXCR, keeping a single row per CDR3 protein. This table has roughly 130,000 distinct CDR3 sequences, around a third appearing once. Concerning this clonotype: As yet, its antigen is unknown.

The chain couples TRBV5-1 to TRBJ2-5; 7 bases fit TRBD1. The material sequenced was central memory CD4+ T cells from blood. This TCR derives from a human donor in good health. The CDR3 loop is CASSSETGRPQETQYF. CDR3 bases: TGCGCCAGCAGCTCGGAGACAGGGAGACCACAAGAGACCCAGTACTTC.